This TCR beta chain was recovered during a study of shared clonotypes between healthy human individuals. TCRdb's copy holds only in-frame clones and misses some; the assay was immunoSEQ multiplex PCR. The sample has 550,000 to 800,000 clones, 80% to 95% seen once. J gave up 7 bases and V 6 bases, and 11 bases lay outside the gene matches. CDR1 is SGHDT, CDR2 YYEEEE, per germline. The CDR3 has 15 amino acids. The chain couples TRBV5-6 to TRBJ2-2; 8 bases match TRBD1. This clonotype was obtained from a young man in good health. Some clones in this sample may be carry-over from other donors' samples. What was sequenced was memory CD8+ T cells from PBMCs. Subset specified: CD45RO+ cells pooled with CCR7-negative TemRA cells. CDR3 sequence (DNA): TGTGCCAGCAACCTGATGACAGGGGCGATCGGGGAGCTGTTTTTT. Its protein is CASNLMTGAIGELFF.